Listed here are 10 T cell receptor beta chains from one sample, sequenced in a study of a mutant IDH1 vaccine in newly diagnosed glioma. Profiled with immunoSEQ multiplex PCR; TCRdb holds only in-frame clones, not every one. The sample has about 34,000 clones; about 86% are singletons. Their target antigens are unknown. Time point defined: week 47, end of study. In every dose of vaccine, 300 ug of mutant IDH1 20-mer peptide was given alongside topical imiquimod. This material consisted of PBMCs, taken from a glioma patient whose treatment included an IDH1 peptide vaccine. These TCRs come from a woman younger than 45 with glioma.

The CDR3 DNA reads TGTGCCAGCAGTGAAGCCGGGACAGCCGACTATAATTCACCCCTCCACTTT. The encoded protein is CASSEAGTADYNSPLHF. The chain recombines TRBV6-1 with TRBJ1-6; 7 bases line up with TRBD1. Trimming at V came to 0 bases and at J to 3 bases, leaving 5 bases not matched to a gene. The CDR3 contains 17 residues. Germline V gene lookup returns CDR1 MNHNS and CDR2 SASEGT.

This chain links TRBV5-1 with TRBJ2-2; D unresolved. With 3 bases removed from V and 4 bases from J, the gap between germline ends came to 10 bases. The CDR3 is made up of 14 amino acids. Germline loops: CDR1 SGHRS, CDR2 YFSETQ. The CDR3: CASSSAIGTGELFF. CDR3 nucleotides: TGCGCCAGCAGCTCCGCCATCGGCACCGGGGAGCTGTTTTTT.

This clone was counted a single time. The chain has TRBV2 and TRBJ2-7; 7 bases map to TRBD2. Germline V CDR1 and CDR2: SNHLY, FYNNEI. The CDR3 totals 14 residues. J lost 2 bases, V lost 4 bases, and 5 bases had no gene match. Written as DNA, the CDR3 is TGTGCCAGCAGTGTGGGGGGGAGCCCCTACGAGCAGTACTTC. This encodes CASSVGGSPYEQYF.

This clone was found once. CDR3 DNA: TGTGCCAGCAGCTTAGAGGGCTCTACTAATGAAAAACTGTTTTTT. Translating it yields CASSLEGSTNEKLFF. The chain joins TRBV7-9 to TRBJ1-4; D not certain. The CDR3 runs to 15 residues. Germline CDR1 reads SEHNR; CDR2 reads FQNEAQ (reference sequence). The V end lost 1 base, the J end lost 2 bases, and 8 bases lay between the germline ends.

The chain combines TRBV30 with TRBJ1-4; D gene unclear. V lost 0 bases to trimming and J lost 0 bases, with 11 bases between them. The CDR3 has 16 amino acids. Germline values: CDR1 GTSNPN, CDR2 SVGIG (reference sequence). The CDR3 DNA follows: TGTGCCTGGAGTGTGGCTCTCGTTGCAACTAATGAAAAACTGTTTTTT. Protein product: CAWSVALVATNEKLFF.

This sequence joins TRBV28 and TRBJ1-2; 7 bases agree with TRBD1. The germline V gene encodes CDR1 MDHEN and CDR2 SYDVKM. This CDR3 contains 13 residues. Losses at the gene ends were 10 bases for V and 7 bases for J; bases not matched to a gene: 12. CDR3 amino acids: CAIKIRQGSGYTF. DNA of the CDR3: TGTGCCATCAAAATCCGACAGGGAAGTGGCTACACCTTC.

This chain uses TRBV4-3 with TRBJ1-5; D is perhaps TRBD1 (6 bases). CDR3 length: 16 amino acids. CDR1 LGHNA and CDR2 YSLEER come from the germline V gene. V was clipped by 4 bases and J by 7 bases, with 20 bases between them. Here the CDR3 DNA reads TGCGCCAGCAGCCGAGAACATAACCAAGGGGGGCAGCCCCAGCATTTT. Its translation is CASSREHNQGGQPQHF.

V is TRBV5-1 and J is TRBJ1-2; no clear D gene. V dropped 3 bases and J dropped 8 bases, with 17 bases sitting between them. The CDR3 has 14 amino acids. Per the germline V gene, CDR1 is SGHRS and CDR2 is YFSETQ. The chain's CDR3 is CASSYKEGSLGYTF. The CDR3 region has the DNA TGCGCCAGCAGCTACAAAGAAGGGAGTTTGGGCTACACCTTC. Full variable domain (missing parts from reference TRBV5-1 and TRBJ1-2): KAGVTQTPRYLIKTRGQQVTLSCSPISGHRSVSWYQQTPGQGLQFLFEYFSETQRNKGNFPGRFSGRQFSNSRSEMNVSTLELGDSALYLCASSYKEGSLGYTFGSGTRLTVV.

The rearrangement uses TRBV4-1 and TRBJ1-6; D not resolved. This CDR3 has 15 residues. Germline V CDR1 and CDR2: MGHRA, YSYEKL. V gave up 1 base and J gave up 9 bases, with 13 bases separating them. CDR3 coding DNA: TGCGCCAGCAGCCAAGGTTTAGGGAGAATTTCACCCCTCCACTTT. This gives the protein CASSQGLGRISPLHF.

V is TRBV6-5 and J is TRBJ1-1; D gene ambiguous. The ends were cut back, 0 bases at V and 4 bases at J, with 9 bases in the middle. CDR1 and CDR2 from the germline V gene are MNHEY and SVGAGI. The CDR3 spans 14 residues. In DNA form, the CDR3 reads TGTGCCAGCAGTTACTCGAACGTCGGCACTGAAGCTTTCTTT. Protein: CASSYSNVGTEAFF.